Listed here are 14 T cell receptor beta chains from one sample, sequenced in a study of Graves' ophthalmopathy and Graves' hyperthyroidism. Amplification of the TCR beta CDR3 regions used RNA transcripts (as template). Amplification began with first-round RT-PCR using HTBI primers, then second-round multiplex PCR was performed. Each CDR3 protein gets one entry after TCRdb re-called the multiplex PCR reads with MiXCR. The sample carries 650,000 to 900,000 distinct CDR3 sequences, 40% recorded once. The sample consisted of peripheral blood. Receptors were obtained from an adult man with Graves' ophthalmopathy.

This clonotype was counted between two and nine times. This chain connects TRBV9 to TRBJ2-5; the match to TRBD2 covers 8 bases. CDR3 size: 15 residues. With 0 bases clipped from V and 4 bases from J, the junction kept 5 bases outside the gene matches. Germline CDR1 reads SGDLS; CDR2 reads YYNGEE. The CDR3 loop reads CASSVAPGGGETQYF. The CDR3 DNA reads as TGTGCCAGCAGCGTAGCACCGGGGGGGGGAGAGACCCAGTACTTC.

The chain recombines TRBV15 with TRBJ1-3; D is undetermined. Per germline, CDR1 LNHNV and CDR2 YYDKDF (reference sequence). This CDR3 is built from 13 residues. Trimming took 0 bases from V and 8 from J, leaving 8 bases between them. The CDR3 DNA is TGTGCCACCAGCAGAGATCAGGAAGACACCATATATTTT. This codes for CATSRDQEDTIYF.

This clonotype was recorded many times. This chain connects TRBV4-3 to TRBJ2-2; D is unclear. The CDR3 length is 14 residues. V was pared by 1 base and J by 3 bases, with 6 bases between. Germline lookup yields CDR1 LGHNA and CDR2 YSLEER. CDR3 residues: CASSQVGDTGELFF. The CDR3, as DNA: TGCGCCAGCAGCCAAGTTGGGGACACCGGGGAGCTGTTTTTT.

Worth noting for this clonotype: Germline is not matched at one junction end, which may reflect a read error. This chain links TRBV10-3 with TRBJ2-5, with D possibly called TRBD1 or TRBD2 (6 bases each). This CDR3 comprises 15 residues. The V gene's germline CDR1 is ENHRY and CDR2 SYGVKD. CDR3 protein: CASTPRPGGEETQYF. CDR3 bases: TGCGCCAGCACCCCGCGCCCCGGGGGCGAAGAGACCCAGTACTTC.

This clonotype has only a few counts. The chain carries TRBV20-1 and TRBJ1-6; D is ambiguous. Germline CDR1 and CDR2: DFQATT and SNEGSKA (reference sequence). The CDR3 loop spans 9 amino acids. The V end lost 2 bases, the J end lost 10 bases, and 0 bases lay between the germline ends. The CDR3 protein is CSARSPLHF. In DNA, the CDR3 is TGCAGTGCTAGATCACCCCTCCACTTT.

V gene TRBV12-3 or TRBV12-4 combines with J gene TRBJ1-6; D unclear. This CDR3 has 15 amino acids. Between the trimmed V and J ends, which lost 2 bases and 7 bases, there was a span of 12 bases. Written as DNA, the CDR3 is TGTGCCAGCAGTTTAACGGACGCTGGAAATTCACCCCTCCACTTT. Protein sequence: CASSLTDAGNSPLHF.

The genes are TRBV10-3 and TRBJ1-2, with D possibly TRBD1 on 6 matching bases. The germline V gene encodes CDR1 ENHRY and CDR2 SYGVKD. This CDR3 spans 13 amino acids. V was trimmed by 1 base and J by 6 bases, leaving 9 bases between them. The CDR3 coding sequence is TGTGCCATCAGTGAGTGGGGGGGCGATGGCTACACCTTC. Translated, it gives CAISEWGGDGYTF.

This clonotype was detected once. The chain recombines TRBV29-1 with TRBJ2-5; perhaps D is TRBD1 or TRBD2 (5 bases each). CDR1 SQVTM and CDR2 ANQGSEA come from the germline V gene. Between the trimmed V and J ends, which lost 6 bases and 11 bases, there was a span of 16 bases. This CDR3 region has 11 residues. CDR3 sequence: CSVGVGERQYF. The CDR3 DNA reads TGCAGCGTGGGGGTGGGAGAAAGGCAGTACTTC.

The chain is built from TRBV7-9 and TRBJ1-2; D remains unclear. Trimming took 2 bases from V and 8 from J, leaving 12 bases between them. The CDR3 loop spans 13 amino acids. Germline CDR1 and CDR2: SEHNR and FQNEAQ (reference sequence). The CDR3 loop is CASSLLDRSGYTF. CDR3 bases: TGTGCCAGCAGCTTACTAGACCGCAGCGGCTACACCTTC.

This clonotype was counted ten times or more. This chain uses TRBV11-2 with TRBJ1-2; 7 positions agree with TRBD1. The length of the CDR3 is 14 residues. After removal of 5 bases from V and 6 bases from J, the junction contained 9 bases not matched to a gene. Germline CDR1 and CDR2: SGHAT and FQNNGV. CDR3 coding DNA: TGTGCCAGCAGCCGACAGGGCGTGGATGATGGCTACACCTTC. Protein product: CASSRQGVDDGYTF.

This clonotype was observed at least ten times. The chain joins TRBV2 to TRBJ1-5; D is undetermined. The V gene's germline CDR1 is SNHLY and CDR2 FYNNEI. Trimming stripped 4 bases from V and 3 bases from J, with 10 bases between. The CDR3 contains 14 residues. CDR3 coding DNA: TGTGCCAGCAGTGGACGGGTTTACAATCAGCCCCAGCATTTT. It yields the protein CASSGRVYNQPQHF.

The V call is TRBV7-2, the J call TRBJ1-5; D gene ambiguous. This CDR3 is 14 amino acids long. CDR1 SGHTA and CDR2 FQGNSA come from the germline V gene. Trimming took 5 bases from V and 0 from J, leaving 8 bases between them. The CDR3 spells CASSRDYSNQPQHF. The CDR3 region has the DNA TGTGCCAGCAGCCGAGACTATAGCAATCAGCCCCAGCATTTT.

This chain uses TRBV5-1 with TRBJ2-7; 11 bases are a match to TRBD2. J gave up 2 bases and V 3 bases, and 4 bases lay outside the gene matches. Germline V gives CDR1 SGHRS, CDR2 YFSETQ. The length of the CDR3 is 15 residues. The CDR3 is CASSSGLAAAYEQYF. The CDR3 nucleotides read TGCGCCAGCAGCTCGGGACTAGCGGCCGCCTACGAGCAGTACTTC.

A word on this clonotype: The junction differs from germline at one of its ends, possibly a read error. This chain links TRBV24-1 with TRBJ2-7; D not resolved. Germline lookup yields CDR1 KGHDR and CDR2 SFDVKD. There are 14 residues in the CDR3. The CDR3 region is CASSYEASAYEQYF. The DNA of the CDR3 is TGTGCCAGCAGTTACGAGGCTTCCGCCTACGAGCAGTACTTC.